This TCR beta chain was recovered during a study of cytomegalovirus exposure and HLA in healthy donors. Using immunoSEQ multiplex PCR, the repertoire was profiled, and TCRdb retains in-frame clones only, with some absent. The sample lists tens of thousands of clones, 85% to 95% seen once, with about 4.2% in the top ten. Germline V CDR1 and CDR2: MDHEN, SYDVKM. V was trimmed by 5 bases and J by 0 bases, leaving 16 bases between them. The CDR3 contains 16 residues. The chain couples TRBV28 to TRBJ1-1; D is unresolved. This receptor was taken from a man between 18 and 35 years old in good health and CMV-seropositive. Sequenced sample: PBMCs. DNA for the CDR3: TGTGCCAGCAGTCTCTCGAGAGCCGTGTTGAACACTGAAGCTTTCTTT. It yields the protein CASSLSRAVLNTEAFF.